The clone carrying this T cell receptor beta chain has at least ten counts. The antigen is undetermined. The entry originates in a study of metastatic and nonmetastatic thyroid tumors. Across the whole study: Blood and tumor or nodule tissue repertoires from malignant and benign thyroid patients were compared. Overall study results and limits: Patients with malignant thyroid tumors reportedly had significantly higher TCR beta diversity than those with benign nodules, in blood and tumor.

Not a single patient had been given any form of treatment at any point before undergoing thyroid surgery. In the authors' methods: Using the CDR3 differences seen across clinicopathological groups, the authors built a distant-metastasis classifier for papillary thyroid cancer, which was meant to discriminate distant-metastatic patients. TCRdb reanalyzed the PCR reads with MiXCR. The V and J calls here are based on TCRdb, not the publication. This table holds approximately 30,000 clones, around 14% found once. Germline V gene data show CDR1 as DFQATT and CDR2 as SNEGSKA (reference sequence). V lost 0 bases and J 4 bases, leaving 13 bases between the germline ends. The length of the CDR3 is 15 residues.

The sequenced material came from blood. The TCR was taken from a male donor with papillary thyroid cancer or a benign thyroid nodule (not recorded which). Some clones in this sample may be carry-over from other donors' samples. V and J are TRBV20-1 and TRBJ2-1, with D possibly TRBD2 on 6 matching bases. CDR3 bases: TGCAGTGCTAGAGATTCGGGCGGGGTGTACAATGAGCAGTTCTTC. Translated, it gives CSARDSGGVYNEQFF.